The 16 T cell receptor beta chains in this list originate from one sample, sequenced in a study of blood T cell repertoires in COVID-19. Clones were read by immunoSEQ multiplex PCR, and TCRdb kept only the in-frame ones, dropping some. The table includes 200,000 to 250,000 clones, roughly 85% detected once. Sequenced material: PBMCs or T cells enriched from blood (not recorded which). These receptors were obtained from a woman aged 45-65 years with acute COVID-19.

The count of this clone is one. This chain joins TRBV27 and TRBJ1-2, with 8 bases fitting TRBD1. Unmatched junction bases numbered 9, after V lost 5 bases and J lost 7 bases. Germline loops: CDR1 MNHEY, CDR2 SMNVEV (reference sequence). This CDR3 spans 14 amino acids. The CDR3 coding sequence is TGTGCCAGCAGTCAACAGACAGGGGACCGTGGCTACACCTTC. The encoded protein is CASSQQTGDRGYTF.

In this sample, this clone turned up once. This CDR3 is CASSTGASNYGYTF. CDR3 nucleotide sequence: TGTGCCAGTAGTACAGGGGCATCTAACTATGGCTACACCTTC. The chain uses TRBV19 and TRBJ1-2; D perhaps matches TRBD1 (6 bases). V dropped 4 bases and J dropped 0 bases, with 9 bases sitting between them. Germline assignment: CDR1 LNHDA and CDR2 SQIVND (reference sequence). The CDR3 sequence is 14 residues long.

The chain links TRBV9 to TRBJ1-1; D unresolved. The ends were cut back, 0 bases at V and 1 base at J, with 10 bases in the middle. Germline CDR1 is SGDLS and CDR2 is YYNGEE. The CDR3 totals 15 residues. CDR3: CASSVDGRTNTEAFF. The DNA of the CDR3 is TGTGCCAGCAGCGTAGATGGGCGAACGAACACTGAAGCTTTCTTT.

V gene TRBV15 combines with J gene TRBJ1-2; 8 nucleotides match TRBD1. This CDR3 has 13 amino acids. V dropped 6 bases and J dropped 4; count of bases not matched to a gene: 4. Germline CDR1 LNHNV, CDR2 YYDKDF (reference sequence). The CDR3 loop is CATSGQGAYGYTF. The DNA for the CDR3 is TGTGCCACCAGTGGCCAGGGGGCCTATGGCTACACCTTC.

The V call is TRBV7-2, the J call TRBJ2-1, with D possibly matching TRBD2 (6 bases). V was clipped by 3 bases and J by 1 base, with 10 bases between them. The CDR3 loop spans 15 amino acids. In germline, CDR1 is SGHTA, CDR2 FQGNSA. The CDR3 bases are TGTGCCAGCAGCTTCGACGGGGGTTCCTACAATGAGCAGTTCTTC. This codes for CASSFDGGSYNEQFF.

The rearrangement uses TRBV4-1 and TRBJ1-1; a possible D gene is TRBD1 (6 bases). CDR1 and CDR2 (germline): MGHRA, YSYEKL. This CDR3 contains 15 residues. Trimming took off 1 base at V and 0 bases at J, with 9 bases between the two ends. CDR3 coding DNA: TGCGCCAGCAGCCAAGGACAGGATTTGAACACTGAAGCTTTCTTT. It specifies CASSQGQDLNTEAFF.

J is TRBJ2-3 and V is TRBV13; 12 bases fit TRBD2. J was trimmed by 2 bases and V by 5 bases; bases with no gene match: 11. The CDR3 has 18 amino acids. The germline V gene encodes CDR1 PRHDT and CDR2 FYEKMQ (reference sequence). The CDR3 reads CASSPGLAGNLNTDTQYF. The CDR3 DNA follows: TGTGCCAGCAGCCCGGGACTAGCGGGTAACCTCAACACAGATACGCAGTATTTT.

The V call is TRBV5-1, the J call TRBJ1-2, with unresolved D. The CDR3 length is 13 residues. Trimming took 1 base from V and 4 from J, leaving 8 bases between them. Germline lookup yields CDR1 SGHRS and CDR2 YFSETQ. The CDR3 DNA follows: TGCGCCAGCAGCTTGACGGAGTTCTATGGCTACACCTTC. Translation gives CASSLTEFYGYTF.

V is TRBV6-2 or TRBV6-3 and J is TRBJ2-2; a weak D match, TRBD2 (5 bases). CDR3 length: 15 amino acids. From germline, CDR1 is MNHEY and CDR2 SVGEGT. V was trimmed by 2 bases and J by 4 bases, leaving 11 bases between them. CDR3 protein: CASSYLRTRTGELFF. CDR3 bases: TGTGCCAGCAGTTACCTCCGGACTCGCACCGGGGAGCTGTTTTTT.

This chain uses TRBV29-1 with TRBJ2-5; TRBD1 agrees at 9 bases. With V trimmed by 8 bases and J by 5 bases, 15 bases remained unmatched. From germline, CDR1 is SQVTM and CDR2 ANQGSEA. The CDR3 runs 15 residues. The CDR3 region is CSFSPGQGVLETQYF. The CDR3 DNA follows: TGCAGCTTTTCCCCGGGACAGGGAGTGTTGGAGACCCAGTACTTC.

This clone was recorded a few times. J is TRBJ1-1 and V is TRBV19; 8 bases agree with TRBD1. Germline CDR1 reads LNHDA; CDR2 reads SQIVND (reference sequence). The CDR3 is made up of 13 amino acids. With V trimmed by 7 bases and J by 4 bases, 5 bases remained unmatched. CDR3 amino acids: CASNRTGSTEAFF. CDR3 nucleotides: TGTGCCAGTAACAGGACAGGGAGCACTGAAGCTTTCTTT.

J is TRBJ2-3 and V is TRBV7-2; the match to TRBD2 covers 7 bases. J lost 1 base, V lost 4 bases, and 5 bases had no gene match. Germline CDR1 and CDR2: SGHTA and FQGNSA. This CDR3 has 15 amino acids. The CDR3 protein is CASSSGLGRTDTQYF. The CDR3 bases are TGTGCCAGCAGCTCCGGACTAGGGCGCACAGATACGCAGTATTTT. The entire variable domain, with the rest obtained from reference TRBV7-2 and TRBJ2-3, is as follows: GAGVSQSPSNKVTEKGKDVELRCDPISGHTALYWYRQSLGQGLEFLIYFQGNSAPDKSGLPSDRFSAERTGGSVSTLTIQRTQQEDSAVYLCASSSGLGRTDTQYFGPGTRLTVL.

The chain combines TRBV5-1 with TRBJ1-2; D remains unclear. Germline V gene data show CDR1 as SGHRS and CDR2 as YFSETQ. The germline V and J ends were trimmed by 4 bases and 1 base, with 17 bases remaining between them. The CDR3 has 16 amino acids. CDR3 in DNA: TGCGCCAGCAGCGCCCGGACTGCTATGATTAACTATGGCTACACCTTC. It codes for CASSARTAMINYGYTF.

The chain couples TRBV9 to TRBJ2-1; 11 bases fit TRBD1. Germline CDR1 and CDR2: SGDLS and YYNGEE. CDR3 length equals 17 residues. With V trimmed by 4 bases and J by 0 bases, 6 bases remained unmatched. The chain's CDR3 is CASSKRTGGNSYNEQFF. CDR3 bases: TGTGCCAGCAGCAAACGGACAGGGGGCAACTCCTACAATGAGCAGTTCTTC.

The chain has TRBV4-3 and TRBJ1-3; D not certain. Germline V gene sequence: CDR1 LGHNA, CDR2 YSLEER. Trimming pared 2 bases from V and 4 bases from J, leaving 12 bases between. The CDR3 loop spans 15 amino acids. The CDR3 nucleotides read TGCGCCAGCAGCCAAACCTGGTTGCAGGGAAACACCATATATTTT. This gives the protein CASSQTWLQGNTIYF.

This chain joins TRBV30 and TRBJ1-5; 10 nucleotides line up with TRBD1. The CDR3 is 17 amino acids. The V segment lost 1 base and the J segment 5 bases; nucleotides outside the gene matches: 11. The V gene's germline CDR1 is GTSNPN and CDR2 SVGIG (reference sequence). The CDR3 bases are TGTGCCTGGAGTGACAGGGGGGGACAGGGGCGCTATCAGCCCCAGCATTTT. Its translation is CAWSDRGGQGRYQPQHF.